This T cell receptor beta chain appears in the sequencing data of a study of CD8 T cells in ankylosing spondylitis. Researchers built TCR beta libraries using quantitative 5'-RACE with molecular barcodes. Via MiXCR, TCRdb re-called the 5' RACE reads, giving one row per CDR3 protein. The table records around 150,000 distinct CDR3 sequences, 6% to 8.5% of them present only once. Study-wide findings and caveats: Researchers reportedly found disease-linked clones significantly enriched in matched ankylosing spondylitis synovial fluid. Clones that were linked to disease were CD8+ and were relatively rare in peripheral blood. Seemingly characteristic of ankylosing spondylitis blood was a TCR beta motif consisting of about 8 highly homologous variants.

This clonotype was found many times. Antigen unknown. The sample taken for sequencing was blood, either unsorted or a sorted T cell fraction (not recorded which). This clonotype originated in a female donor with ankylosing spondylitis or in good health (not recorded which).

The CDR3 DNA follows: TGCAGTGCTAGAGATTCTGCGCGGGGCTTCTACGAGCAGTACTTC. Translation gives CSARDSARGFYEQYF. This rearrangement joins TRBV20-1 to TRBJ2-7; maybe TRBD2 (6 bases). There are 15 residues in the CDR3. V was clipped by 0 bases and J by 3 bases, with 15 bases between them. In germline, CDR1 is DFQATT, CDR2 SNEGSKA (reference sequence).